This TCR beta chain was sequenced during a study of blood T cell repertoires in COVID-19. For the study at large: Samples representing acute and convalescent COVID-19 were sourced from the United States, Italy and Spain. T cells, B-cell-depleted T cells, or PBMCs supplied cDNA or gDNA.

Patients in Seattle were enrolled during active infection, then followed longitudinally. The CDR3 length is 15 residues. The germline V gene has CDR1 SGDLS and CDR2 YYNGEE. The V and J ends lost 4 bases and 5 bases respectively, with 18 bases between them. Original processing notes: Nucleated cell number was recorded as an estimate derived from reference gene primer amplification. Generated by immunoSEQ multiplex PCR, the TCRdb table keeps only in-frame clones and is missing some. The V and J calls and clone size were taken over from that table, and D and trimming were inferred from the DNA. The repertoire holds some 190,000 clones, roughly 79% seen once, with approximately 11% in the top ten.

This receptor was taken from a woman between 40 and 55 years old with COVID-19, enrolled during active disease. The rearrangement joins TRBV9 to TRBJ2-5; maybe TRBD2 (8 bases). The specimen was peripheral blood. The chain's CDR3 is CASSFREGAGETQYF. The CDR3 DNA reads TGTGCCAGCAGCTTCCGGGAGGGGGCTGGCGAGACCCAGTACTTC.